This entry lists 29 T cell receptor beta chains sequenced from one sample in a study of T cell changes during pregnancy in multiple sclerosis. This table comes from immunoSEQ multiplex PCR, and its TCRdb copy is limited to in-frame clones, with some not included. Among tens of thousands of clones listed, approximately 93% were seen once. The specimen comprised CD8+ T cells from peripheral blood mononuclear cells, sampled in the second trimester of pregnancy. The receptors here all came from a female donor with multiple sclerosis, enrolled in a pregnancy study.

The chain employs TRBV27 and TRBJ2-7; 10 nucleotides match TRBD2. The germline gives CDR1 MNHEY, CDR2 SMNVEV (reference sequence). The J segment lost 0 bases and the V segment lost 0 bases, leaving 2 bases of the junction unmatched. The CDR3 is 16 residues long. The CDR3 sequence is CASSLSSSGSSYEQYF. In DNA form, the CDR3 reads TGTGCCAGCAGTTTATCTTCTAGCGGGAGCTCCTACGAGCAGTACTTC.

The chain has TRBV5-1 and TRBJ2-1; 10 bases are shared with TRBD2. CDR3 length: 15 residues. Germline CDR1 reads SGHRS; CDR2 reads YFSETQ. After removal of 1 base from V and 3 bases from J, the junction contained 1 base not matched to a gene. The CDR3 nucleotides are TGCGCCAGCAGCTTGACTAGCGGGATCTACAATGAGCAGTTCTTC. Its protein product is CASSLTSGIYNEQFF. Using reference TRBV5-1 and TRBJ2-1 for the parts outside the CDR3, the full variable domain is KAGVTQTPRYLIKTRGQQVTLSCSPISGHRSVSWYQQTPGQGLQFLFEYFSETQRNKGNFPGRFSGRQFSNSRSEMNVSTLELGDSALYLCASSLTSGIYNEQFFGPGTRLTVL.

V and J are TRBV27 and TRBJ2-7, with D unresolved. The ends were cut back, 3 bases at V and 2 bases at J, with 8 bases in the middle. The CDR3 loop spans 13 amino acids. CDR1 is MNHEY and CDR2 is SMNVEV in the germline V gene (reference sequence). CDR3 in DNA: TGTGCCAGCAGTTTCTCCCAGGCCTACGAGCAGTACTTC. Residues: CASSFSQAYEQYF.

The J gene is TRBJ2-7, the V gene TRBV27; 8 nucleotides agree with TRBD1. With 7 bases clipped from V and 2 bases from J, the junction kept 4 bases outside the gene matches. Germline assignment: CDR1 MNHEY and CDR2 SMNVEV (reference sequence). The CDR3 runs to 13 residues. CDR3 in DNA: TGTGCCAGCACCGGACAGGGAACCTACGAGCAGTACTTC. Protein product: CASTGQGTYEQYF.

This clone was detected a few times. This sequence joins TRBV6-1 and TRBJ1-5; D gene unclear. Between the trimmed V and J ends, which lost 2 bases and 4 bases, there was a span of 12 bases. The V gene's germline CDR1 is MNHNS and CDR2 SASEGT. The CDR3 length is 15 residues. CDR3: CASSEIGGWNQPQHF. The CDR3 nucleotides read TGTGCCAGCAGTGAAATTGGAGGGTGGAATCAGCCCCAGCATTTT.

This rearrangement joins TRBV13 to TRBJ1-5, with 8 bases that match TRBD1. Losses at the gene ends were 5 bases for V and 11 bases for J; bases not matched to a gene: 8. CDR3 length: 13 amino acids. Germline assignment: CDR1 PRHDT and CDR2 FYEKMQ (reference sequence). CDR3 in DNA: TGTGCCAGCAGCGCAAGAACAGGGGGGACCCAGCATTTT. It specifies CASSARTGGTQHF.

This chain uses TRBV2 with TRBJ1-3, with D hard to call. Trimming cost V 4 bases and J 0 bases, with 10 bases left between them. The CDR3 is 15 amino acids. The germline V gene has CDR1 SNHLY and CDR2 FYNNEI. The CDR3 protein is CASSAPTFSGNTIYF. The CDR3 nucleotides read TGTGCCAGCAGTGCACCAACTTTCTCTGGAAACACCATATATTTT.

The chain combines TRBV21-1 with TRBJ2-3; whether TRBD2, the table's D call, matches the DNA was not checked. TRBV21-1 is noted as a pseudogene. The CDR3 extends over 16 amino acids. The CDR3 coding sequence is TGTGCCAGCAGCAAAGATAAGACTTCCCGCACAGATACGCAGTATTTT. It yields the protein CASSKDKTSRTDTQYF.

This chain connects TRBV19 to TRBJ1-4; 8 bases line up with TRBD1. V lost 2 bases and J lost 10; bases outside the gene matches: 6. Germline CDR1 and CDR2: LNHDA and SQIVND (reference sequence). CDR3 length equals 14 residues. The CDR3 DNA reads as TGTGCCAGTAGTATACAGGGGGCACACGGAAAACTGTTTTTT. Translated: CASSIQGAHGKLFF.

The chain recombines TRBV27 with TRBJ1-2; 7 bases fit TRBD1. Germline lookup yields CDR1 MNHEY and CDR2 SMNVEV (reference sequence). The CDR3 totals 11 residues. V shed 7 bases, J shed 4 bases, and the junction held 0 bases outside the gene matches. As DNA, the CDR3 is TGTGCCAGCACAGGGGGCTATGGCTACACCTTC. Residues: CASTGGYGYTF.

This CDR3 is CASSLGVSGRALQETQYF. The DNA of the CDR3 is TGTGCCAGCAGCTTGGGGGTTAGCGGGAGGGCATTACAAGAGACCCAGTACTTC. The chain employs TRBV5-6 and TRBJ2-5; 11 positions match TRBD2. The CDR3 is made up of 18 amino acids. J lost 2 bases, V lost 0 bases, and 9 bases had no gene match. Germline values: CDR1 SGHDT, CDR2 YYEEEE.

The rearrangement uses TRBV6-1 and TRBJ2-7; 7 nucleotides line up with TRBD2. Losses at the gene ends were 6 bases for V and 3 bases for J; bases not matched to a gene: 11. The CDR3 runs to 15 residues. The germline V gene encodes CDR1 MNHNS and CDR2 SASEGT. The CDR3: CASRVGAGTNYEQYF. The CDR3 nucleotides are TGTGCCAGCAGGGTTGGGGCGGGGACTAACTACGAGCAGTACTTC.

The genes are TRBV27 and TRBJ2-7; TRBD1 is a possible D gene (5 bases). The V gene's germline CDR1 is MNHEY and CDR2 SMNVEV (reference sequence). Between the trimmed V and J ends, which lost 5 bases and 2 bases, there was a span of 13 bases. The CDR3 contains 14 residues. CDR3 in DNA: TGTGCCAGCAGTCGACAGAGGTATCCCTACGAGCAGTACTTC. It is translated as CASSRQRYPYEQYF.

The V call is TRBV6-1, the J call TRBJ2-2; 11 bases agree with TRBD2. Germline V lookup: CDR1 MNHNS, CDR2 SASEGT. The CDR3 has 15 amino acids. The trim removed 6 bases at V and 6 bases at J, leaving 6 bases unmatched. The CDR3 region has the DNA TGTGCCAGCAGGGAACTAGCGGGAGCCCCCGGGGAGCTGTTTTTT. It translates to CASRELAGAPGELFF.

The V call is TRBV11-2, the J call TRBJ2-7; D is perhaps TRBD2 (6 bases). This CDR3 contains 14 residues. Germline CDR1 reads SGHAT; CDR2 reads FQNNGV. V shed 3 bases and J shed 5 bases, with 14 bases lying between them. CDR3 protein: CASSFSVGGDEQYF. As DNA, the CDR3 is TGTGCCAGCAGCTTTTCGGTGGGGGGAGACGAGCAGTACTTC.

The gene calls are TRBV7-7 and TRBJ2-5; possible D gene TRBD1, 7 bases. Germline V gives CDR1 SSHAT, CDR2 FNYEAQ (reference sequence). Deletions cut 5 bases from V and 3 bases from J, with 16 bases between. This CDR3 has 15 residues. The CDR3 nucleotides are TGTGCCAGCAGCCCGCGGGACAGACTCGAAGAGACCCAGTACTTC. Its translation: CASSPRDRLEETQYF.

This chain uses TRBV5-6 with TRBJ1-1; the D is unclear. Trimming took 2 bases from V and 8 from J, leaving 10 bases between them. Germline CDR1 and CDR2: SGHDT and YYEEEE. CDR3 length: 12 residues. The CDR3 is CASSLSGAEAFF. CDR3 bases: TGTGCCAGCAGCTTATCTGGAGCCGAAGCTTTCTTT.

The chain employs TRBV9 and TRBJ2-3; 11 positions agree with TRBD2. The CDR3 contains 17 residues. Germline trimming cut 4 bases from V and 2 bases from J; bases unmatched to any gene: 9. Germline loops: CDR1 SGDLS, CDR2 YYNGEE. CDR3 in amino acids: CASSTPLAGADTDTQYF. CDR3 coding DNA: TGTGCCAGCAGCACACCACTAGCGGGGGCTGACACAGATACGCAGTATTTT.

V and J are TRBV10-1 and TRBJ2-1; 8 bases align to TRBD1. Germline-derived CDR1 and CDR2 are WNHNN and SYGVQD (reference sequence). With 0 bases clipped from V and 2 bases from J, the junction kept 12 bases outside the gene matches. This CDR3 is 19 amino acids long. The CDR3: CASSESTRGTGTAYNEQFF. The CDR3 DNA follows: TGCGCCAGCAGTGAGTCTACCAGGGGGACAGGTACTGCCTACAATGAGCAGTTCTTC.

The J gene is TRBJ2-1, the V gene TRBV6-1, with 10 bases fitting TRBD2. Germline CDR1 MNHNS, CDR2 SASEGT. The CDR3 is made up of 14 amino acids. V lost 6 bases to trimming and J lost 5 bases; unmatched junction nucleotides: 4. The CDR3 reads CASRGLAVHNEQFF. The DNA of the CDR3 is TGTGCCAGCAGAGGACTAGCGGTCCACAATGAGCAGTTCTTC.

This rearrangement joins TRBV27 to TRBJ2-7; D may be TRBD1 (5 bases). Germline V gene sequence: CDR1 MNHEY, CDR2 SMNVEV (reference sequence). This CDR3 contains 14 residues. Trimming took 3 bases from V and 2 from J, leaving 11 bases between them. CDR3 amino acids: CASSFQGPTYEQYF. The CDR3 coding sequence is TGTGCCAGCAGTTTTCAGGGTCCAACCTACGAGCAGTACTTC.

CDR3 loop: CASSPQGKTQYF. The CDR3 DNA sequence: TGTGCCAGCAGTCCACAGGGGAAGACCCAGTACTTC. The gene calls are TRBV28 and TRBJ2-5, with 7 bases lining up with TRBD1. CDR1 and CDR2 from the germline V gene are MDHEN and SYDVKM. The CDR3 totals 12 residues. V lost 5 bases to trimming and J lost 6 bases; unmatched junction nucleotides: 3.

On this clone itself: The DNA is omitted, as the CDR3 cannot be located on it reliably, and the CDR3 follows TCRdb's listing. The J gene is TRBJ2-7, the V gene TRBV19; the D call of TRBD1 is as the table states it, not checked on the DNA. The germline V gene has CDR1 LNHDA and CDR2 SQIVND (reference sequence). The CDR3 region is 14 residues in length, termini included. The CDR3 spells CASSILATSYEQYF.

This chain joins TRBV14 and TRBJ2-1; D gene unclear. This CDR3 spans 14 amino acids. CDR1 and CDR2 (germline): SGHDN, FVKESK. The V end lost 2 bases, the J end lost 6 bases, and 11 bases lay between the germline ends. CDR3 sequence reads: CASSQSLSSNEQFF. The CDR3 nucleotides read TGTGCCAGCAGCCAATCCCTTTCCAGCAATGAGCAGTTCTTC. Based on the CDR3 plus reference TRBV14 and TRBJ2-1, the full variable domain is EAGVTQFPSHSVIEKGQTVTLRCDPISGHDNLYWYRRVMGKEIKFLLHFVKESKQDESGMPNNRFLAERTGGTYSTLKVQPAELEDSGVYFCASSQSLSSNEQFFGPGTRLTVL.

This clone was detected a few times. The chain employs TRBV4-3 and TRBJ1-5; D not certain. The length of the CDR3 is 15 residues. V was pared by 0 bases and J by 6 bases, with 12 bases between. The germline gives CDR1 LGHNA, CDR2 YSLEER. CDR3 sequence: CASSQDGLRRQPQHF. In nucleotides, the CDR3 is TGCGCCAGCAGCCAAGATGGGTTGAGGCGTCAGCCCCAGCATTTT.

V is TRBV5-1 and J is TRBJ1-2; D gene uncertain. The V and J ends lost 4 bases and 6 bases respectively, with 19 bases between them. Germline CDR1 is SGHRS and CDR2 is YFSETQ. The CDR3 totals 15 residues. CDR3: CASSRSKSGRDGYTF. In DNA form, the CDR3 reads TGCGCCAGCAGCCGCTCGAAATCCGGTCGAGATGGCTACACCTTC.

The gene calls are TRBV11-2 and TRBJ2-7, with D possibly being TRBD1 (6 bases). V shed 7 bases and J shed 2 bases, with 24 bases lying between them. From germline, CDR1 is SGHAT and CDR2 FQNNGV. CDR3 length: 17 amino acids. CDR3 DNA sequence: TGTGCCAGCACCAGAGGGGTAGGCGCAGGGGCACCCTACGAGCAGTACTTC. This gives the protein CASTRGVGAGAPYEQYF.

This clone has only one observation. V and J are TRBV5-4 and TRBJ2-7, with 9 bases that match TRBD2. V was pared by 0 bases and J by 7 bases, with 2 bases of the junction left unmatched. The CDR3 is 13 amino acids. CDR1 and CDR2 from the germline V gene are SGHNT and YYREEE (reference sequence). CDR3: CASSLVLAGEQYF. In DNA form, the CDR3 reads TGTGCCAGCAGCTTGGTGCTAGCGGGGGAGCAGTACTTC. Full variable domain (missing parts from reference TRBV5-4 and TRBJ2-7): ETGVTQSPTHLIKTRGQQVTLRCSSQSGHNTVSWYQQALGQGPQFIFQYYREEENGRGNFPPRFSGLQFPNYSSELNVNALELDDSALYLCASSLVLAGEQYFGPGTRLTVT.

The V call is TRBV21-1, the J call TRBJ2-5; the table's TRBD1 call for D was not verified on the DNA. TRBV21-1 is termed a pseudogene. The CDR3 spans 11 residues. Written as DNA, the CDR3 is TGTGCCAGGATTGCTCGGACACACGATTACTTC. This gives the protein CARIARTHDYF.